This entry describes one T cell receptor (beta chain). Its cognate antigen is unknown. The sample belongs to a study of read filtering for tumor transcriptome and immune sequencing. About the research overall: Among patients, some 17 were male and more than 11 female, aged roughly 45 to 80 (mean about 70).

Study-level findings and limits: IR-seq and RNA-seq agreed better without single-read clonotypes.

From 400 to 450 ng of RNA, a library with molecular barcoded alpha/delta and beta/gamma adaptors was made. Each CDR3 protein is one row after TCRdb ran MiXCR on the reads. The sample has approximately 50,000 distinct CDR3 sequences; about 20% are singletons. At the time of active disease, bone marrow was collected from every patient. The CDR3 has 17 amino acids. The ends lost 3 bases at V and 6 bases at J; junction bases unmatched: 13. The V gene's germline CDR1 is SGHRS and CDR2 YFSETQ. The source is a donor at least 40 years old with multiple myeloma. The J gene is TRBJ1-1, the V gene TRBV5-1; 11 positions match TRBD1. Source material: a population of CD138-negative cells sorted from bone marrow. CDR3 residues: CASSSGTGGQKPAEAFF. CDR3 sequence (DNA): TGCGCCAGCAGCTCCGGGACAGGGGGACAGAAGCCAGCTGAAGCTTTCTTT.